The 17 T cell receptor beta chains given below trace back to one sample, sequenced in a study of T-cell memory formation after mild COVID-19 (dated by TCRdb to the early 2020s). Libraries were prepared through 5' RACE. Sequencing relied on an Illumina NovaSeq 6000. TCRdb's own reprocessing of the public reads used fastp at Q25 and MiXCR and kept productive beta chains. Rows merge per CDR3 protein into single entries with the most common DNA and genes. The sample table lists roughly 600,000 distinct CDR3 sequences, over 15% of them with a count of one. In total, the top ten clones hold around 11% of the sample. Material: PBMCs or a T cell subset sorted from them (not recorded which). The origin of the receptors is an adult woman who had mild COVID-19 (a few samples of this study predate the infection). The sample titles of this study are shuffled in the database, so cell type and time point are left out; the donor was told from shared clones.

The genes are TRBV4-3 and TRBJ2-1; 11 bases agree with TRBD2. This CDR3 is 14 amino acids long. The V and J ends lost 4 bases and 8 bases, in that order; junction bases with no gene match: 4. CDR1 LGHNA and CDR2 YSLEER come from the germline V gene. CDR3 protein: CASSLAGGNDEQFF. For the CDR3, the DNA is TGCGCCAGCAGCCTAGCGGGAGGGAACGATGAGCAGTTCTTC.

V gene TRBV12-3 or TRBV12-4 combines with J gene TRBJ1-5, with D maybe TRBD1 (6 bases). This CDR3 has 14 amino acids. Between the trimmed V and J ends, which lost 5 bases and 3 bases, there was a span of 11 bases. The CDR3 sequence is CASSHAGANQPQHF. CDR3 in DNA: TGTGCCAGCAGTCATGCGGGGGCCAATCAGCCCCAGCATTTT.

A word on this clonotype: One end of the junction is discordant with germline, which a read error may explain. The chain uses TRBV5-6 and TRBJ2-7, with 12 bases aligning to TRBD2. This CDR3 has 15 residues. CDR1 and CDR2 (germline): SGHDT, YYEEEE. The CDR3 spells CAISLRGLAGYEQYF. CDR3 coding DNA: TGTGCCATCAGCTTGCGGGGACTAGCGGGCTACGAGCAGTACTTC.

This clonotype occurred many times. The chain couples TRBV11-2 to TRBJ1-2; D may be TRBD1 (6 bases). CDR3 length: 15 residues. Germline CDR1 and CDR2: SGHAT and FQNNGV. The V end was cut by 0 bases, the J end by 8 bases, with 16 bases between. This chain's CDR3 is CASSLDPLAGDGYTF. Written as DNA, the CDR3 is TGTGCCAGCAGCTTAGATCCTTTAGCAGGGGACGGCTACACCTTC.

The chain employs TRBV7-8 and TRBJ1-6; unclear D gene. Trimming removed 0 bases from V and 7 bases from J, with 13 bases in between. The germline V gene encodes CDR1 SGHVS and CDR2 FQNEAQ. The CDR3 extends over 16 amino acids. The CDR3 region is CASSLAMAVGNSPLHF. CDR3 DNA: TGTGCCAGCAGCTTAGCGATGGCGGTAGGGAATTCACCCCTCCACTTT.

The chain recombines TRBV10-3 with TRBJ2-1; D tentatively reads TRBD1 or TRBD2 (5 bases each). The CDR3 is made up of 14 amino acids. Trimming left V 5 bases short and J 8 bases short, with 16 bases between. CDR1 is ENHRY and CDR2 is SYGVKD in the germline V gene. The CDR3: CAISRDGPLDEQFF. In DNA form, the CDR3 reads TGTGCCATCAGTAGGGACGGACCACTCGATGAGCAGTTCTTC.

J is TRBJ1-3 and V is TRBV13; weak D call: TRBD1 (5 bases). CDR1 and CDR2 from the germline V gene are PRHDT and FYEKMQ (reference sequence). The CDR3 totals 16 residues. Trimming removed 5 bases at V and 0 bases at J, with 14 bases between. The CDR3 is CASSAAGGGSGNTIYF. The CDR3 nucleotides read TGTGCCAGCAGCGCCGCGGGGGGTGGCTCTGGAAACACCATATATTTT.

In this sample, this clonotype turned up many times. V usage is TRBV4-1 and J usage is TRBJ2-7; D unclear. V lost 4 bases and J 5 bases, leaving 18 bases between the germline ends. This CDR3 contains 15 residues. The germline CDR1 and CDR2 sequences are MGHRA and YSYEKL. CDR3 DNA: TGCGCCAGCAGCCCATCCCCCGGCTTGCAAAACGAGCAGTACTTC. This gives the protein CASSPSPGLQNEQYF.

V gene TRBV5-1 combines with J gene TRBJ2-3; a possible D gene is TRBD2 (5 bases). Trimming pared 4 bases from V and 2 bases from J, leaving 11 bases between. The CDR3 sequence is 14 residues long. The germline V gene has CDR1 SGHRS and CDR2 YFSETQ. The CDR3 protein is CASSEEEYTDTQYF. The CDR3 coding sequence is TGCGCCAGCAGCGAGGAGGAGTACACAGATACGCAGTATTTT. The entire variable domain, with the rest obtained from reference TRBV5-1 and TRBJ2-3, is as follows: KAGVTQTPRYLIKTRGQQVTLSCSPISGHRSVSWYQQTPGQGLQFLFEYFSETQRNKGNFPGRFSGRQFSNSRSEMNVSTLELGDSALYLCASSEEEYTDTQYFGPGTRLTVL.

This chain joins TRBV14 and TRBJ2-2; no clear D gene. The CDR3 has 15 residues. Germline CDR1 SGHDN, CDR2 FVKESK. Trimming removed 0 bases at V and 6 bases at J, with 11 bases between. CDR3 nucleotide sequence: TGTGCCAGCAGCCAAGAAAGTTGGACCCCCGGGGAGCTGTTTTTT. Translation gives CASSQESWTPGELFF.

This chain joins TRBV19 and TRBJ2-3; 8 nucleotides match TRBD2. Germline assignment: CDR1 LNHDA and CDR2 SQIVND (reference sequence). J was trimmed by 4 bases and V by 7 bases; bases with no gene match: 13. This CDR3 is built from 16 residues. Here the CDR3 reads CASTAGLAGLSDTQYF. The CDR3 nucleotides read TGTGCCAGTACTGCCGGCTTAGCGGGATTGTCAGATACGCAGTATTTT. The entire variable domain, with the rest obtained from reference TRBV19 and TRBJ2-3, is as follows: DGGITQSPKYLFRKEGQNVTLSCEQNLNHDAMYWYRQDPGQGLRLIYYSQIVNDFQKGDIAEGYSVSREKKESFPLTVTSAQKNPTAFYLCASTAGLAGLSDTQYFGPGTRLTVL.

The chain links TRBV29-1 to TRBJ2-5; TRBD1 agrees at 8 bases. Germline V CDR1 and CDR2: SQVTM, ANQGSEA. The V gene end was trimmed by 6 bases and the J gene end by 4 bases; junction bases not matched to a gene: 4. The CDR3 runs 12 residues. The CDR3 bases are TGCAGCGTCCCACAGGGGGGAGAGACCCAGTACTTC. Its translation: CSVPQGGETQYF.

The chain couples TRBV7-3 to TRBJ1-1; 9 bases align to TRBD1. The CDR3 is made up of 17 amino acids. V was clipped by 5 bases and J by 4 bases; unmatched bases: 14. Per the germline V gene, CDR1 is SGHTA and CDR2 is FQGTGA. The CDR3 reads CASSLIPTGGASTEAFF. DNA for the CDR3: TGTGCCAGCAGCCTTATACCTACAGGGGGCGCGAGCACTGAAGCTTTCTTT.

This clonotype was counted between two and nine times. The chain couples TRBV12-3 or TRBV12-4 to TRBJ1-5; TRBD1 agrees at 7 bases. The CDR3 length is 14 residues. Trimming took 4 bases from V and 3 from J; bases not matched to a gene: 3. The CDR3 protein is CASSSGGNNQPQHF. CDR3 DNA: TGTGCCAGCAGTTCAGGGGGGAACAATCAGCCCCAGCATTTT.

This clonotype was picked up many times. The chain's CDR3 is CASSWTSHEQFF. In DNA, the CDR3 is TGTGCCAGCAGCTGGACTAGTCATGAGCAGTTCTTC. V is TRBV5-6 and J is TRBJ2-1, with 7 positions matching TRBD2. There are 12 residues in the CDR3. Germline CDR1 is SGHDT and CDR2 is YYEEEE. The ends lost 3 bases at V and 8 bases at J; junction bases unmatched: 2.

The chain is built from TRBV5-1 and TRBJ2-5; 8 positions agree with TRBD1. Germline V gives CDR1 SGHRS, CDR2 YFSETQ. The CDR3 has 15 residues. With V trimmed by 1 base and J by 1 base, 3 bases remained unmatched. The CDR3 loop reads CASSLRTGFQETQYF. The CDR3 DNA is TGCGCCAGCAGCTTGCGGACAGGGTTCCAAGAGACCCAGTACTTC.

The chain has TRBV6-2 or TRBV6-3 and TRBJ2-7; D remains unclear. Trimming removed 6 bases from V and 3 bases from J, with 9 bases in between. Germline-derived CDR1 and CDR2 are MNHEY and SVGEGT. The CDR3 covers 12 residues. The CDR3 loop is CASRWGFYEQYF. The CDR3 DNA is TGTGCCAGCAGATGGGGATTCTACGAGCAGTACTTC.